This T cell receptor beta chain was identified in a study of T cells in Graves' hyperthyroidism and ophthalmopathy. The study, taken as a whole, reports: A median around six months before onset, the model predicted ophthalmopathy. Researchers found most expanded thyroid clonotypes above 0.001 in blood as well.

This clonotype has at least ten counts. Its antigen is still unknown. The V gene lost 4 bases and the J gene lost 4 bases, with 19 bases spanning the gap. The germline CDR1 and CDR2 sequences are KGHSH and LQKENI. This CDR3 comprises 16 residues. RNA transcripts gave rise to amplified TCR beta CDR3 regions. First-round RT-PCR of the TCR CDR3 relied on the HTBI primer set. TCRdb analysed the multiplex PCR reads with MiXCR anew, one entry per CDR3 protein. The sample shows roughly 240,000 distinct CDR3 sequences, approximately 25% of them seen only once. Material for sequencing was blood. This receptor was taken from a woman aged 40 to 55 with Graves' ophthalmopathy. The J gene is TRBJ1-2, the V gene TRBV18, with TRBD1 as a possible D gene (6 bases). The CDR3 sequence: CASSLKRDTPGYGYTF. CDR3 nucleotide sequence: TGTGCCAGCTCACTTAAACGGGACACTCCTGGCTATGGCTACACCTTC.